This T cell receptor beta chain comes out of a study of blood T cells in healthy people across ages. A second roughly 6 to 12 cycle PCR used barcoded and J-beta primers. TCRdb analysed the 5' RACE reads with MiXCR anew, one entry per CDR3 protein. The sample lists around 900,000 distinct CDR3 sequences, just over 50% occurring once. Trimming stripped 5 bases from V and 1 base from J, with 16 bases between. Germline assignment: CDR1 DFQATT and CDR2 SNEGSKA (reference sequence). The CDR3 is 15 amino acids. The sample consisted of blood. V is TRBV20-1 and J is TRBJ2-3; D gene uncertain. The receptor was isolated from a woman aged 55-69 years in good health. The CDR3: CSAPRPPGGTDTQYF. The CDR3 nucleotides are TGCAGTGCTCCCCGTCCCCCGGGTGGCACAGATACGCAGTATTTT.